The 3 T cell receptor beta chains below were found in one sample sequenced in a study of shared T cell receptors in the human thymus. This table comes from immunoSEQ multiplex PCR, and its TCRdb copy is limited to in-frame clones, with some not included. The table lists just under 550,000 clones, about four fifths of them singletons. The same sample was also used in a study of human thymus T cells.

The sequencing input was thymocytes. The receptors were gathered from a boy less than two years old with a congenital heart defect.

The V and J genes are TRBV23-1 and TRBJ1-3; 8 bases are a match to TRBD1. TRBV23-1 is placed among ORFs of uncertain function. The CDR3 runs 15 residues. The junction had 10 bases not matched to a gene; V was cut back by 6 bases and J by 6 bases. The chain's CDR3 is CASSLPRRGQNTIYF. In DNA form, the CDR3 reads TGCGCCAGCAGCCTCCCCCGCAGGGGGCAAAACACCATATATTTT.

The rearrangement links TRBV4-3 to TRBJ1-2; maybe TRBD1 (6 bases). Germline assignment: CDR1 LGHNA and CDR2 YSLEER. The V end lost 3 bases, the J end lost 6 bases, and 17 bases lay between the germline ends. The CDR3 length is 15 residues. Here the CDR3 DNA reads TGCGCCAGCAGCCACGCGTTTGGGGGGGCTCATGGCTACACCTTC. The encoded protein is CASSHAFGGAHGYTF.

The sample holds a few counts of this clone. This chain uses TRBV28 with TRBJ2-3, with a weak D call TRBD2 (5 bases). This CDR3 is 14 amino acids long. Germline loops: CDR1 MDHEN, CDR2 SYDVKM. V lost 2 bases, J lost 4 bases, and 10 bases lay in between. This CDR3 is CASSLGLASDTQYF. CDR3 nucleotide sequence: TGTGCCAGCAGTTTAGGGCTAGCATCAGATACGCAGTATTTT.